This entry describes one T cell receptor beta chain. This specimen belongs to a study of blood T cell repertoires in COVID-19. Study overall: Sites in the United States, Italy and Spain provided acute and convalescent COVID-19 samples. The cDNA or gDNA used as material had been derived from T cells, B-cell-depleted T cells, or PBMCs.

Authors' data handling: Estimation of nucleated cell counts was performed using reference gene primer amplification. Here immunoSEQ multiplex PCR was the method, and the copy in TCRdb shows in-frame clones only, minus some. The V and J calls and clone size come from that table; D and trimming were worked out from the DNA. The data contain some 200,000 clones, around 90% of them singletons. The sequenced sample consisted of peripheral blood. The sequence was obtained from a woman aged 18-29 years who had recovered from COVID-19.

The CDR3 DNA reads TGTGCCAGTAGCATGGGGGGGGCCACTGAAGCTTTCTTT. This encodes CASSMGGATEAFF. J is TRBJ1-1 and V is TRBV19; tentative D call: TRBD1 (6 bases). Per germline, CDR1 LNHDA and CDR2 SQIVND (reference sequence). The V and J ends lost 6 bases and 4 bases respectively, with 12 bases between them. The CDR3 sequence is 13 residues long.